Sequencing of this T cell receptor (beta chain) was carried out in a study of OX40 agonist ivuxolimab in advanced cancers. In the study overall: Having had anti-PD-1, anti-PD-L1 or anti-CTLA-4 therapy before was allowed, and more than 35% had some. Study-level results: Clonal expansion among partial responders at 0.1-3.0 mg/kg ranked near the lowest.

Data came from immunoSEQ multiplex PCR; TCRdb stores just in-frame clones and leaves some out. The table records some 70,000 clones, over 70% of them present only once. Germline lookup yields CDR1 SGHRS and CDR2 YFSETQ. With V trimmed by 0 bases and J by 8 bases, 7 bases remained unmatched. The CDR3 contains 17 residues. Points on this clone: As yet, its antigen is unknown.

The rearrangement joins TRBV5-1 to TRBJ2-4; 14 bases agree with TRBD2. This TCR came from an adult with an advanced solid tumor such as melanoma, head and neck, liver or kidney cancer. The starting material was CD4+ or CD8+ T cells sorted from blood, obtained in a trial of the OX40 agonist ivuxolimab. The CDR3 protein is CASSLAGLAGEGDIQYF. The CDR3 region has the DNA TGCGCCAGCAGCTTGGCGGGACTAGCGGGGGAAGGTGACATTCAGTACTTC.